The TCR beta chain described here comes from a study of control samples from healthy donors and cancer patients. Libraries were prepared by immunoSEQ multiplex PCR; TCRdb keeps only in-frame clonotypes and omits some of them. The sample has 100,000 to 150,000 clones; about 91% are singletons. The ends were cut back, 2 bases at V and 0 bases at J, with 14 bases in the middle. Germline V gene data show CDR1 as LGHNA and CDR2 as YNFKEQ. CDR3 size: 17 residues. This sequence joins TRBV4-2 and TRBJ1-5; unclear D gene. The receptor's source is a man between 18 and 35 years old in good health. The sample consisted of blood. CDR3 DNA sequence: TGTGCCAGCAGCCAACTACAAACCTCCAATAGCAATCAGCCCCAGCATTTT. It yields the protein CASSQLQTSNSNQPQHF.